This T cell receptor beta chain was recovered during a study of response to subunit inactivated influenza vaccine. General study points: The authors suggested that few new T cells are recruited per seasonal influenza vaccination.

MiXCR, applied by TCRdb to the RT-PCR reads, yields one record per CDR3 protein. The profile shows approximately 680,000 distinct CDR3 sequences, 15% to 18% of them singletons. V dropped 4 bases and J dropped 3; count of bases not matched to a gene: 8. CDR3 size: 15 residues. Germline CDR1 SGHTA, CDR2 FQGNSA. A word on this clonotype: Its antigen is not known.

The sample in question was PBMCs from blood, obtained 11 to 12 days after vaccination. The TCR originated in a man aged 50 to 60 who received an inactivated influenza vaccine. V and J are TRBV7-2 and TRBJ1-2, with 7 nucleotides matching TRBD1. The CDR3 reads CASSSTGTAYYGYTF. The CDR3 coding sequence is TGTGCCAGCAGCTCAACCGGGACAGCGTACTATGGCTACACCTTC.